One and the same sample provided the 7 T cell receptor beta chains below, sequenced in a study of T cell changes during pregnancy in multiple sclerosis. Sequencing was performed with immunoSEQ multiplex PCR; in TCRdb, only in-frame clones are kept and a portion is missing. The sample holds 130,000 or so clones, roughly 96% seen once. The specimen was peripheral blood, collected after pregnancy. The source of these receptors is a female donor with multiple sclerosis, enrolled in a pregnancy study.

The chain employs TRBV27 and TRBJ2-1; D unresolved. There are 13 residues in the CDR3. V was clipped by 8 bases and J by 7 bases, with 15 bases between them. Germline CDR1 and CDR2: MNHEY and SMNVEV (reference sequence). CDR3 DNA sequence: TGTGCCAGCGCATATGGGCCCGGTAATGAGCAGTTCTTC. As protein: CASAYGPGNEQFF.

This rearrangement joins TRBV29-1 to TRBJ2-7; 12 nucleotides line up with TRBD2. With V trimmed by 0 bases and J by 1 base, 1 base remained unmatched. CDR1 is SQVTM and CDR2 is ANQGSEA in the germline V gene. The CDR3 sequence is 15 residues long. The CDR3: CSVEEGLAGSYEQYF. The CDR3 DNA reads as TGCAGCGTTGAAGAAGGACTAGCGGGATCCTACGAGCAGTACTTC.

The V gene is TRBV14, the J gene TRBJ2-7, with a weak D call TRBD1 (5 bases). Between the trimmed V and J ends, which lost 0 bases and 6 bases, there was a span of 15 bases. CDR1 and CDR2 from the germline V gene are SGHDN and FVKESK. This CDR3 has 15 amino acids. CDR3 nucleotides: TGTGCCAGCAGCCAAGAACGGGCAGGGCTTGGCGAGCAGTACTTC. Translated: CASSQERAGLGEQYF.

The chain combines TRBV5-1 with TRBJ2-5; D remains unclear. Germline lookup yields CDR1 SGHRS and CDR2 YFSETQ. The length of the CDR3 is 13 residues. Trimming stripped 0 bases from V and 2 bases from J, with 5 bases between. The CDR3 coding sequence is TGCGCCAGCAGCTTGGGCAGTCAAGAGACCCAGTACTTC. As protein: CASSLGSQETQYF. The variable domain in full, with the rest retrieved from reference TRBV5-1 and TRBJ2-5, is KAGVTQTPRYLIKTRGQQVTLSCSPISGHRSVSWYQQTPGQGLQFLFEYFSETQRNKGNFPGRFSGRQFSNSRSEMNVSTLELGDSALYLCASSLGSQETQYFGPGTRLLVL.

The chain combines TRBV11-2 with TRBJ2-7; 9 positions agree with TRBD2. J gave up 7 bases and V 4 bases, and 11 bases lay outside the gene matches. Per the germline V gene, CDR1 is SGHAT and CDR2 is FQNNGV. This CDR3 is built from 15 residues. The chain's CDR3 is CASSSGLAGGREQYF. DNA of the CDR3: TGTGCCAGCAGCTCAGGGTTGGCGGGAGGGCGGGAGCAGTACTTC. Supplemented by reference TRBV11-2 and TRBJ2-7, the full variable domain reads EAGVAQSPRYKIIEKRQSVAFWCNPISGHATLYWYQQILGQGPKLLIQFQNNGVVDDSQLPKDRFSAERLKGVDSTLKIQPAKLEDSAVYLCASSSGLAGGREQYFGPGTRLTVT.

The V gene is TRBV4-1, the J gene TRBJ2-1, with 11 bases that match TRBD2. This CDR3 has 16 amino acids. The germline V gene has CDR1 MGHRA and CDR2 YSYEKL. V trimming: 1 base; J trimming: 7 bases; junction bases outside the gene matches: 6. The CDR3 loop reads CASSQGTSGRFNEQFF. The DNA of the CDR3 is TGCGCCAGCAGCCAAGGAACTAGCGGGAGATTTAATGAGCAGTTCTTC.

This clone was seen once. This rearrangement joins TRBV5-4 to TRBJ2-7, with 8 bases matching TRBD2. CDR1 and CDR2 from the germline V gene are SGHNT and YYREEE (reference sequence). V shed 4 bases, J shed 4 bases, and the junction held 7 bases outside the gene matches. This CDR3 has 14 amino acids. DNA for the CDR3: TGTGCCAGCAGCCGGGAACTAGCGGTTTACGAGCAGTACTTC. Protein sequence: CASSRELAVYEQYF.